The TCR beta chain under discussion was sequenced for a study of OX40 agonist ivuxolimab in advanced cancers. The CDR3 is 12 amino acids. Germline loops: CDR1 MNHEY, CDR2 SMNVEV (reference sequence). Trimming stripped 8 bases from V and 7 bases from J, with 14 bases between. This table comes from immunoSEQ multiplex PCR, and its TCRdb copy is limited to in-frame clones, with some not included. The sample lists more than 45,000 clones, 70% to 90% occurring once. On this clone itself: Its antigen is still unknown.

Findings of the study overall: There were also nonresponders showing low normalized T-cell clonal expansion. The investigators did not determine what antigen specificity the expanded peripheral T cells had. Those patients achieving a partial response at 0.1-3.0 mg/kg showed among the lowest clonal expansion.

The sequence was obtained from an adult with an advanced solid tumor such as melanoma, head and neck, liver or kidney cancer. This specimen consisted of CD4+ or CD8+ T cells sorted from blood, obtained in a trial of the OX40 agonist ivuxolimab. The chain employs TRBV27 and TRBJ1-2; D ambiguous. The CDR3 nucleotides read TGTGCCAGCGCAACCCCTTCCCGTGGCTACACCTTC. It is translated as CASATPSRGYTF.